This T cell receptor (beta chain) was found in a study of cytomegalovirus exposure and HLA in healthy donors (dated by TCRdb to the late 2010s). Background for the entire study: According to an earlier analysis of a few hundred of the donors, 200 million or so T cells yielded roughly 110 million unique TCR beta sequences and around 300 Gb of sequence data. Using immunosequencing, the study profiled T cell repertoires from about 610 subjects and related those repertoires to cytomegalovirus serostatus. Among some 410 genotyped donors of the cohort, an average of approximately 240,000 unique TCR beta nucleotide sequences were sequenced per donor, roughly 18% of them non-productive. To predict cytomegalovirus infection status, the study combined high-throughput TCR immunosequencing, statistical association of individual TCRs with disease status, and machine learning. A later analysis re-examined previously published TCR beta repertoires from over 500 donors and added high-resolution HLA genotyping to investigate patterns of TCR occurrence. Along with the roughly 610-subject first cohort, a separate validation cohort of over a hundred different subjects was used. Among the roughly 410 genotyped donors, approximately 76% belonged to the genetic ancestry cluster associated with self-reported Caucasian donors. In a later genetic analysis, genome-wide SNP genotypes for 398 of the 666 donors were used, and that subset was treated as a discovery cohort. Typing coverage differed by locus: A, B, C, DRB1 and DQB1 were typed in roughly 629-640 donors, DQA1 in approximately 520, DPA1 in approximately 600, and DPB1 in 450 to 480. The study was designed to test whether signatures of past pathogen exposure could be identified by cataloging public T cell receptors. Both class I and class II loci were covered by HLA typing, at four-digit resolution. The later analysis used no new phenotypic data to find candidate immune exposures, relying instead on TCR beta sequences and their occurrence across donors. To decide whether each TCR beta V gene segment behaved as functional or pseudogenic, an earlier analysis of over 500 of the donors relied on high-throughput TCR beta sequencing. Every repertoire in the discovery cohort had been generated on one and the same sequencing platform. Donor age, sex, ethnicity and CMV serostatus were collected together with the repertoire data. An early release covering some 640 HLA-typed donors comprised about 320 gigabases of sequencing data and tens of millions of unique TCR sequences. Four to six DR-DQ haplotypes were handled as single units for association and clustering, since linkage in the cohort was strong.

CDR1 and CDR2 are read off the germline V gene as SGHTA and FQGNSA. Between the V and J ends, shortened by 1 base and 4 bases respectively, the junction contains 8 bases. From cysteine to phenylalanine, the CDR3 is 14 amino acids long. CDR3 DNA is the only sequence kept; it has 42 bases, read in frame from the first base. With regard to this clone: Its specific antigen is unknown. Base quality data are lacking; no much larger clone is found one base away.

The cohort consisted of 666 healthy bone marrow donors. At the time of sampling, all cohort members were nominally healthy, though unrecorded immune exposures were likely present. The donor was CMV seropositive and belonged to the group of 250 to 300 seropositive cohort members. Every donor gave a peripheral blood sample, and the peripheral blood mononuclear cells from that sample were used for TCR beta sequencing. Genomic DNA was extracted from the blood cell samples with the Qiagen DNeasy Blood Extraction Kit. Library method: the immunoSEQ multiplex PCR assay. For the multiplex PCR, a mixture combining 60 forward primers for TCR Vbeta segments and 13 reverse primers for TCR Jbeta segments was used. Amplification of the CDR3 region of rearranged TCR beta genes was performed with a multiplex PCR assay on genomic DNA. The Illumina HiSeq System was used to sequence the amplified TCR beta libraries as 87-base-pair reads. Per the authors' processing: In a later analysis, some 80 million unique TCR beta chains were counted across the approximately 640 repertoires, and roughly 11 million of these chains were shared by at least two donors. Raw reads were error-corrected and collapsed into unique sequences with a nearest-neighbor algorithm that merged closely related sequences to remove PCR and sequencing errors. CDR3 sequences were aligned to IMGT reference sequences to assign V, D and J gene segments. For a sequence to be retained, a match of at least six nucleotides was required to both a V gene segment and a J gene segment. Rearrangements were classified as productive when the CDR3 lacked stop codons and remained in frame with V and J, and all other rearrangements were classified as non-productive. CDR3 was defined by IMGT convention, running from the second conserved V-encoded cysteine to the conserved J-encoded phenylalanine. In an earlier analysis of roughly 610 of the donors, sequences lacking an unambiguous match to a single V gene segment were excluded. In an earlier analysis of approximately 550 of the donors, V segments were called functional above 56.7% productive rearrangements and were called segregating when the between-donor standard deviation exceeded 5%. A statistical classification framework was built for diagnosing cytomegalovirus status from the catalog of TCR beta chain sequences. A later analysis assigned V and J genes by comparing TCR nucleotide sequences with IMGT/GENE-DB human TR gene sequences. Using the TCRdist pipeline, a later analysis assigned CDR3 sequences along with most-parsimonious VDJ recombination scenarios. In a later analysis, each TCR beta chain was defined by its CDR3 amino acid sequence together with its V-gene family, and reads without a unique V-gene family were excluded. As a way to deal with suspected cross-contamination and a sequencing artifact, a later analysis dropped 640 or so nucleotide sequences that were highly shared and had low generation probability. A later analysis calculated a clonal expansion index for each public chain from normalized within-repertoire ranks of inferred template counts. Generation probabilities in a later analysis came from a VDJ recombination model fitted to out-of-frame rearrangements, and those results were checked against IGoR. In a later analysis, TCR-TCR, TCR-HLA and TCR-CMV co-occurrence was scored with hypergeometric tests, and a repertoire-size bias correction was applied to TCR pairs. A later analysis estimated false discovery rates by permuting HLA or CMV assignments 20 times. In a later analysis, co-occurring TCRs were grouped with DBSCAN, and TCRdist sequence similarity was added when clustering was performed within HLA-allele-positive subsets. Repertoires with fewer than 30,000 or more than 120,000 public chains, plus five repertoires with anomalous nucleotide sharing, were excluded from co-occurrence clustering. Sourced from immuneACCESS, this table was stored by TCRdb with only in-frame sequences that have V and J called. A share of the clones is absent; for the studies checked, an unresolved V gene accounts for under half, and the remainder has no known explanation. The V and J calls and the clone size are those of that table, but D and trimming were determined from the DNA. Within this sample are about 59,000 clones, with about 69% of them counted one time only. The ten largest clones capture almost 7% of the sample.

What the study reported, not specific to this receptor: HLA typing was unavailable for some donors at each locus, so association tests used only the typed subset. About 17 rarely observed V segments, including chromosome 9 orphons, were excluded from the earlier analysis of a few hundred of the donors because counts were too low. In a later genetic analysis, a missense DCLRE1C variant was associated with V-gene and J-gene trimming of TCR beta chains, and the association was replicated in an independent cohort. In a later analysis, HLA-associated TCR beta chains were found to be more clonally expanded and to have lower generation probabilities than equally common non-associated chains. In the study, 150 to 200 TCR beta chains were listed as associated with cytomegalovirus. Some IMGT-functional V segments, including TRBV6-2 and TRBV6-3, could not be told apart with the 87-base-pair reads, so those segments were excluded. The authors suggested that the approach could potentially be extended to other disease states and immunological phenotypes. Specific HLA alleles were associated with some 15,000 TCR beta sequences at a false discovery rate of 0.05 in a later analysis. In vitro tests confirmed that three of the cytomegalovirus-associated TCR beta chains recognize cytomegalovirus antigens. Correlated functional status among segregating V segments might be attributable to linkage disequilibrium, but an unknown experimental factor could not be ruled out. In both the original and validation cohorts, the classifier was reported to diagnose cytomegalovirus status with high specificity and sensitivity. A later analysis reported that several top co-occurrence clusters appeared linked to parvovirus B19, influenza, CMV and Epstein-Barr virus. When HLA alleles, especially DR and DQ, strongly co-occurred, attributing TCR associations to individual alleles was difficult. A cluster of highly shared sequence variants was judged likely to represent a technical artifact of the sequencing pipeline. Only TCR beta chains were sequenced in this cohort, and the absence of alpha or paired-chain data limited detectable features. Compared with the roughly 700-donor mean, donors in an Asian-associated ancestry cluster had fewer N-insertions in productive TCRs, according to a later genetic analysis. In an earlier analysis of approximately 590 of the donors, most TCR beta V segments were observed in productive rearrangements about 87% or about 30% of the time, broadly matching IMGT annotations. Across donors, most TCR sequences were observed very rarely, whereas some public TCRs were present in many individuals. According to a later analysis, most CMV-associated TCR beta chains appeared to be HLA-restricted, and the HLA associations seemed to be driven largely by CMV exposure. The presence/absence analyses assumed that sequencing depth was roughly uniform across donors, and that assumption may not be true. In a later analysis, TCR association rates were found to vary across HLA loci, with the most associated TCRs seen for DRB1 alleles and the fewest for HLA-C alleles. The only immune exposure information available for the cohort was CMV serostatus. A further reported finding was that TCR beta sequences accurately predicted the HLA-A and HLA-B alleles for most subjects in the first cohort.

The rearranged chain carries TRBV7-2 and TRBJ1-3, with the D segment identity uncertain. The source material was PBMCs. This receptor was identified in a man aged 25-45 years in good health and CMV-seropositive. CDR3 region: CASSLGLFGNTIYF. The sequenced DNA: TGTGCCAGCAGCTTAGGACTCTTCGGAAACACCATATATTTT.